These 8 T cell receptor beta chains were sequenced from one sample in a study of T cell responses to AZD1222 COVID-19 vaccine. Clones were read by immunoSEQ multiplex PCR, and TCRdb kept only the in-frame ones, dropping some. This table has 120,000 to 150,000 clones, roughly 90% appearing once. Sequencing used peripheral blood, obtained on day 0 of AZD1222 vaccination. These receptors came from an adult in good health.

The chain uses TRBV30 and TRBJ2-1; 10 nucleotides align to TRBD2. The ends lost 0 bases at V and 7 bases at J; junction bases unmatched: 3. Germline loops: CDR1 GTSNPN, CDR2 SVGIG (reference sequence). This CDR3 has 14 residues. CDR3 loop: CAWSVSGRFNEQFF. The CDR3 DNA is TGTGCCTGGAGTGTTAGCGGGAGGTTTAATGAGCAGTTCTTC.

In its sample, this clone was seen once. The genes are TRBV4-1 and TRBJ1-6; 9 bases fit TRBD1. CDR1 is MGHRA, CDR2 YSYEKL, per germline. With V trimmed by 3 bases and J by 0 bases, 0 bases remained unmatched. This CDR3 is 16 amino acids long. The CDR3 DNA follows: TGCGCCAGCAGCCAGGGACAGGGCTCCTATAATTCACCCCTCCACTTT. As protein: CASSQGQGSYNSPLHF.

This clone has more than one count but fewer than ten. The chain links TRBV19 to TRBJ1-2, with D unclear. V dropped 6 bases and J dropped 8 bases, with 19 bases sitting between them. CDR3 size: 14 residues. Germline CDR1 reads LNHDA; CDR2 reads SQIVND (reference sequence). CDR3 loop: CASRGIGLSVGYTF. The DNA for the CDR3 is TGTGCCAGTAGAGGGATTGGGTTGTCGGTCGGCTACACCTTC.

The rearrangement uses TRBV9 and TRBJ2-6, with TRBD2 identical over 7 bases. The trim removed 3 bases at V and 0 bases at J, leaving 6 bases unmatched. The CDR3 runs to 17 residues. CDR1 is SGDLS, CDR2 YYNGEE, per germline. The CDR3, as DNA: TGTGCCAGCAGCGCAGGCCCGGGGGGCTCTGGGGCCAACGTCCTGACTTTC. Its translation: CASSAGPGGSGANVLTF.

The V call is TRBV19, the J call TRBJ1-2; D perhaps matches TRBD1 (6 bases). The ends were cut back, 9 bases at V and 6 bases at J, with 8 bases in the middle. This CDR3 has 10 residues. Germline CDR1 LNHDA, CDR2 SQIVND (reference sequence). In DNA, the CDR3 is TGTGCCAGCCACAGGGATGGCTACACCTTC. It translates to CASHRDGYTF.

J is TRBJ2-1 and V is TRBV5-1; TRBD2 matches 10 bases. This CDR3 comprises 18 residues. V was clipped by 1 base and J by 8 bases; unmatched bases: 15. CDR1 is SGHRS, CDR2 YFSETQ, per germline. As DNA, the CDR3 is TGCGCCAGCAGCTTGAGGTTGTCTAGCGGGGGTCTTTTGGATGAGCAGTTCTTC. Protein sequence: CASSLRLSSGGLLDEQFF.

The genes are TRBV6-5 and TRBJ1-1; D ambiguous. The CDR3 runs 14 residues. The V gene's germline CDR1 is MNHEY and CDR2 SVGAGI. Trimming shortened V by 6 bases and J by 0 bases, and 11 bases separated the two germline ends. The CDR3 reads CASRVDSMNTEAFF. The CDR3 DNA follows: TGTGCCAGCAGAGTGGATAGCATGAACACTGAAGCTTTCTTT.

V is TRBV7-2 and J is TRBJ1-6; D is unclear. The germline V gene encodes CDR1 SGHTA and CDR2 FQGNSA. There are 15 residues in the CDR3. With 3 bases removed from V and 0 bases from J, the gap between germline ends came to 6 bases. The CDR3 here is CASSLISSYNSPLHF. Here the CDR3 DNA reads TGTGCCAGCAGCTTGATAAGCTCCTATAATTCACCCCTCCACTTT.